The 5 T cell receptor beta chains listed next were all sequenced from one sample in a study of blood T cells in healthy people across ages. It was with a sample-barcoded 5' primer and a J-beta primer mix that a second PCR of roughly 7 to 12 cycles was run. TCRdb reprocessed the 5' RACE reads via MiXCR and lists one record per CDR3 protein. The table includes 1.5 million to 2 million distinct CDR3 sequences, 28% detected once. The sequenced sample was blood. The receptors were gathered from a woman in her twenties or thirties in good health.

This clonotype came up many times. V is TRBV20-1 and J is TRBJ2-5, with 11 bases fitting TRBD2. The CDR3 covers 15 residues. Germline V lookup: CDR1 DFQATT, CDR2 SNEGSKA (reference sequence). Trimming cost V 3 bases and J 3 bases; bases outside gene matches: 6. The CDR3 DNA is TGCAGTGCTAGGCACACTAGCGGGAGAAAAGAGACCCAGTACTTC. This gives the protein CSARHTSGRKETQYF.

V is TRBV20-1 and J is TRBJ2-5; TRBD2 is a possible D gene (5 bases). Germline assignment: CDR1 DFQATT and CDR2 SNEGSKA (reference sequence). V was trimmed by 4 bases and J by 2 bases, leaving 8 bases between them. The CDR3 totals 12 residues. This CDR3 is CSAIRLQETQYF. Here the CDR3 DNA reads TGCAGTGCTATCCGACTACAAGAGACCCAGTACTTC.

This clonotype was seen only a few times. The J gene is TRBJ2-3, the V gene TRBV12-3 or TRBV12-4; D not certain. The CDR3 contains 12 residues. Trimming left V 6 bases short and J 4 bases short, with 8 bases between. CDR3 sequence: CASRKTADTQYF. The CDR3 region has the DNA TGTGCCAGCAGAAAGACCGCAGATACGCAGTATTTT.

This clonotype was observed a few times. The V and J genes are TRBV12-3 or TRBV12-4 and TRBJ2-7, with 11 bases identical to TRBD1. The CDR3 consists of 15 residues. The trim removed 6 bases at V and 5 bases at J, leaving 9 bases unmatched. The CDR3 is CASSRIRDRGNEQYF. The CDR3 DNA reads as TGTGCCAGCAGCCGCATCCGGGACAGGGGGAACGAGCAGTACTTC.

This clonotype was picked up a small number of times. The chain is built from TRBV28 and TRBJ2-5; D possibly corresponds to TRBD2 (5 bases). V was clipped by 0 bases and J by 4 bases, with 9 bases between them. CDR1 is MDHEN and CDR2 is SYDVKM in the germline V gene. This CDR3 region has 14 residues. CDR3 coding DNA: TGTGCCAGCAGTTTATGGGTCGGACTAGAGACCCAGTACTTC. Translated, it gives CASSLWVGLETQYF.